The 5 T cell receptor beta chains in this list originate from one sample, sequenced in a study of blood T cell repertoires in COVID-19. Produced via immunoSEQ multiplex PCR; TCRdb's table is partial and in-frame only. The repertoire includes 75,000 to 85,000 clones, 65% to 90% of them detected once, and roughly 19% sits in the top ten. The sample consisted of peripheral blood. The receptors shown here come from a human donor in a cohort sampled during active COVID-19.

The rearrangement joins TRBV7-2 to TRBJ2-1; possible D gene TRBD2, 6 bases. V shed 5 bases and J shed 0 bases, with 11 bases lying between them. CDR3 length equals 15 residues. Germline-derived CDR1 and CDR2 are SGHTA and FQGNSA. CDR3 amino acids: CASSLSGRSYNEQFF. In nucleotides, the CDR3 is TGTGCCAGCAGCCTTAGCGGACGCTCCTACAATGAGCAGTTCTTC.

The chain links TRBV27 to TRBJ2-1; TRBD2 aligns across 11 bases. This CDR3 is built from 17 residues. V gave up 11 bases and J gave up 4 bases; unmatched junction bases: 16. Germline V lookup: CDR1 MNHEY, CDR2 SMNVEV (reference sequence). This CDR3 is CAVFSGRAARSYNEQFF. CDR3 bases: TGTGCCGTGTTTAGCGGGAGGGCCGCCCGAAGTTACAATGAGCAGTTCTTC.

This chain connects TRBV19 to TRBJ2-1; D call uncertain. Germline values: CDR1 LNHDA, CDR2 SQIVND (reference sequence). V shed 8 bases and J shed 0 bases, with 11 bases lying between them. The CDR3 length is 14 residues. The CDR3 DNA sequence: TGTGCCAGTTATGGTAGTAGCTCCTACAATGAGCAGTTCTTC. Its translation: CASYGSSSYNEQFF.

This chain links TRBV29-1 with TRBJ1-1; D may be TRBD1 (5 bases). Trimming cost V 5 bases and J 5 bases, with 21 bases left between them. CDR3 length equals 15 residues. Germline values: CDR1 SQVTM, CDR2 ANQGSEA. The CDR3 DNA reads as TGCAGCGTTTATGGGGTGGGGGGAGGAGGGACTGAAGCTTTCTTT. This encodes CSVYGVGGGGTEAFF. Full variable domain (outside the CDR3, taken from reference TRBV29-1 and TRBJ1-1): SAVISQKPSRDICQRGTSLTIQCQVDSQVTMMFWYRQQPGQSLTLIATANQGSEATYESGFVIDKFPISRPNLTFSTLTVSNMSPEDSSIYLCSVYGVGGGGTEAFFGQGTRLTVV.

This rearrangement joins TRBV7-9 to TRBJ1-4, with D perhaps TRBD1 (5 bases). Germline CDR1 and CDR2: SEHNR and FQNEAQ (reference sequence). The CDR3 runs 16 residues. The germline V and J ends were trimmed by 3 bases and 5 bases, with 16 bases remaining between them. Here the CDR3 reads CASSFWQAGGNEKLFF. CDR3 DNA sequence: TGTGCCAGCAGCTTTTGGCAAGCCGGGGGGAATGAAAAACTGTTTTTT.